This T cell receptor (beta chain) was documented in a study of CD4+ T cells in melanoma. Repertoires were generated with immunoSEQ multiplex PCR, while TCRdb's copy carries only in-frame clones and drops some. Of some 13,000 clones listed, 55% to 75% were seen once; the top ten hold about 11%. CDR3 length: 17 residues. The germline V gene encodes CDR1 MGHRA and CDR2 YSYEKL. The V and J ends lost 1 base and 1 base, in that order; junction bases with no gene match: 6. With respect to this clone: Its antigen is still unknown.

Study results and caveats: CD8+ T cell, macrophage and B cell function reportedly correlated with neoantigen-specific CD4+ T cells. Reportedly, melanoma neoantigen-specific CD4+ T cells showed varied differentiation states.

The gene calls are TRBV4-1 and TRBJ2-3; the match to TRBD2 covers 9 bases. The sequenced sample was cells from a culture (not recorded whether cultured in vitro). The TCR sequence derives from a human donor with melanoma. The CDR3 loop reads CASSQGGAGGGTDTQYF. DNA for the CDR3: TGCGCCAGCAGCCAAGGGGGAGCGGGGGGCGGCACAGATACGCAGTATTTT.